These T cell receptor beta chains were read from a single sample in a study of cytomegalovirus exposure and HLA in healthy donors. Sequencing used immunoSEQ multiplex PCR; TCRdb keeps in-frame clones, though not all of them. This sample has about 180,000 clones, with more than 60% found just once. The sample comprised PBMCs. The receptors were sampled from a woman aged 60-75 years in good health and CMV-seropositive. Both conserved end residues are part of each CDR3. The D gene is left open where the match is weak. The size of a clone is reported for some rows only, either as once, few or many, or as a class for expanded clones.

V gene: TRBV9; clone size: few; D gene: .; J gene: TRBJ2-7; CDR3 protein: CASSDRQAPGGEQYF; CDR3 DNA: TGTGCCAGCAGCGACCGACAGGCCCCTGGGGGCGAGCAGTACTTC
V gene: TRBV5-6; clone size: .; D gene: TRBD1; J gene: TRBJ1-5; CDR3 protein: CASSYRQGTGNQPQHF; CDR3 DNA: TGTGCCAGCAGCTACCGACAGGGCACGGGCAATCAGCCCCAGCATTTT
V gene: TRBV7-9; clone size: .; D gene: .; J gene: TRBJ2-7; CDR3 protein: CASSRTGSLFYEQYF; CDR3 DNA: TGTGCCAGCAGCCGGACCGGGAGCCTTTTCTACGAGCAGTACTTC
V gene: TRBV10-3; clone size: .; D gene: TRBD1; J gene: TRBJ2-5; CDR3 protein: CAISESGQGRLQETQYF; CDR3 DNA: TGTGCCATCAGTGAGTCCGGACAGGGCCGCCTTCAAGAGACCCAGTACTTC
V gene: TRBV7-6; clone size: .; D gene: .; J gene: TRBJ1-5; CDR3 protein: CASSLGDTNQPQHF; CDR3 DNA: TGTGCCAGCAGCTTAGGGGACACTAATCAGCCCCAGCATTTT
V gene: TRBV27; clone size: .; D gene: TRBD2; J gene: TRBJ2-7; CDR3 protein: CASSLSAGGREQYF; CDR3 DNA: TGTGCCAGCAGTTTATCGGCGGGAGGGCGCGAGCAGTACTTC
V gene: TRBV5-4; clone size: .; D gene: .; J gene: TRBJ2-7; CDR3 protein: CASIPTGSYSYEQYF; CDR3 DNA: TGTGCCAGCATTCCAACCGGGAGTTACTCCTACGAGCAGTACTTC
V gene: TRBV11-1; clone size: .; D gene: TRBD1; J gene: TRBJ2-7; CDR3 protein: CASSYRGLEQYF; CDR3 DNA: TGTGCCAGCAGTTACAGGGGGCTCGAGCAGTACTTC
V gene: TRBV27; clone size: .; D gene: .; J gene: TRBJ1-1; CDR3 protein: CASNSYRDTEAFF; CDR3 DNA: TGTGCCAGCAATTCTTACCGGGACACTGAAGCTTTCTTT
V gene: TRBV6-5; clone size: .; D gene: TRBD2; J gene: TRBJ2-1; CDR3 protein: CASSYGLAGYNEQFF; CDR3 DNA: TGTGCCAGCAGTTACGGACTAGCGGGCTACAATGAGCAGTTCTTC